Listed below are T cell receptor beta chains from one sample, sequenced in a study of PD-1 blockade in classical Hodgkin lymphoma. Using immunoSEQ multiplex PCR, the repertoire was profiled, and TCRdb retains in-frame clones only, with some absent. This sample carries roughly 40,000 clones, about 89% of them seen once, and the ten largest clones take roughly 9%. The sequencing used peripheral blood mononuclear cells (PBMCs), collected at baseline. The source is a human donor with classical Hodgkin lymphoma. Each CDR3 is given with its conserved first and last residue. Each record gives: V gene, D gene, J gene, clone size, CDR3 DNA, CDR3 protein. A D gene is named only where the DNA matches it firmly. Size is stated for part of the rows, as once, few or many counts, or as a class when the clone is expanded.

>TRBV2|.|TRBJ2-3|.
TGTGCCAGCAGTGAAGTAGGGGAGTGGGCAGATACGCAGTATTTT
CASSEVGEWADTQYF
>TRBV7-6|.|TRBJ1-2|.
TGTGCCAGCAGCGACCACCCTTCTACGGCTAACTATGGCTACACCTTC
CASSDHPSTANYGYTF
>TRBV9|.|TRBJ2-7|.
TGTGCCAGCAGCGCCACCAGCGCCGCCTACGAGCAGTACTTC
CASSATSAAYEQYF
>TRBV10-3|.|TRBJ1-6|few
TGTGCCATCAGTGGGGTACAGGTGACCTATAATTCACCCCTCCACTTT
CAISGVQVTYNSPLHF
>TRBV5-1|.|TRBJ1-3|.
TGCGCCAGCAGCTCGACAGACTCTGGAAACACCATATATTTT
CASSSTDSGNTIYF
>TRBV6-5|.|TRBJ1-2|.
TGTGCCAGCCAACCGGGTTTGGACTATGGCTACACCTTC
CASQPGLDYGYTF
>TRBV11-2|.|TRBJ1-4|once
TGTGCCAGCAGCTTAGCCCGTAATGAAAAACTGTTTTTT
CASSLARNEKLFF
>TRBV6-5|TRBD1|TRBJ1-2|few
TGTGCCAGCAGTTACCGTGCAGGGGGCAGCTATGGCTACACCTTC
CASSYRAGGSYGYTF
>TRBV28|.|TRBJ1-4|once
TGTGCCAGCAGCTCCGGGGAGGGGAATGAAAAACTGTTTTTT
CASSSGEGNEKLFF
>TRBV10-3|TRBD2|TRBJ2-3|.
TGTGCCATCAGTTCGACTAGCGGGGGGTTAGATACGCAGTATTTT
CAISSTSGGLDTQYF
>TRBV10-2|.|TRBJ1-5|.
TGCGCCAGCAGAGCCGGTGGACAGCCCCAGCATTTT
CASRAGGQPQHF
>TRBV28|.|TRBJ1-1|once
TGTGCCAGCAGTTTATCAGATTGGAACACTGAAGCTTTCTTT
CASSLSDWNTEAFF
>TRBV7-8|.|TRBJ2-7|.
TGTGCCAGCAGCCTAGAGATGGACGGTGAGCAGTACTTC
CASSLEMDGEQYF